The 29 T cell receptor beta chains listed next were all sequenced from one sample in a study of cytomegalovirus exposure and HLA in healthy donors. It was with 60 Vbeta and 13 Jbeta primers that the PCR ran. Profiled with immunoSEQ multiplex PCR; TCRdb holds only in-frame clones, not every one. The profile covers about 160,000 clones, with 82% appearing a single time and less than 1% taken by the ten largest. Specimen: PBMCs. The receptors stem from a girl aged 2-10 years in good health and CMV-seropositive.

This clone was counted once. The rearrangement uses TRBV6-1 and TRBJ1-5, with a tentative D call TRBD1 (6 bases). CDR1 MNHNS and CDR2 SASEGT come from the germline V gene. V gave up 5 bases and J gave up 8 bases, with 19 bases separating them. CDR3 size: 15 residues. The DNA of the CDR3 is TGTGCCAGCAGTCTTTCTAGACAGGTGGGGGAGCCCCAGCATTTT. Encoded protein: CASSLSRQVGEPQHF.

The chain is built from TRBV6-1 and TRBJ1-5; D remains ambiguous. Germline loops: CDR1 MNHNS, CDR2 SASEGT. V dropped 6 bases and J dropped 6 bases, with 15 bases sitting between them. The CDR3 runs to 14 residues. The CDR3 sequence is CASSQWGARQPQHF. The CDR3 DNA is TGTGCCAGCAGCCAGTGGGGAGCACGTCAGCCCCAGCATTTT.

This clone turned up a few times. The rearrangement links TRBV30 to TRBJ1-3, with D unclear. This CDR3 is 13 amino acids long. The germline V gene encodes CDR1 GTSNPN and CDR2 SVGIG (reference sequence). Trimming stripped 0 bases from V and 0 bases from J, with 3 bases between. The CDR3 here is CAWSVYSGNTIYF. CDR3 in DNA: TGTGCCTGGAGTGTATACTCTGGAAACACCATATATTTT. Full variable domain (rest looked up from reference TRBV30 and TRBJ1-3): SQTIHQWPATLVQPVGSPLSLECTVEGTSNPNLYWYRQAAGRGLQLLFYSVGIGQISSEVPQNLSASRPQDRQFILSSKKLLLSDSGFYLCAWSVYSGNTIYFGEGSWLTVV.

The rearrangement uses TRBV29-1 and TRBJ1-4, with unresolved D. In germline, CDR1 is SQVTM, CDR2 ANQGSEA. The CDR3 loop spans 10 amino acids. CDR3 bases: TGCAGTGCCCTGGAGGAAAAACTGTTTTTT. It codes for CSALEEKLFF.

The chain recombines TRBV5-1 with TRBJ2-3; D perhaps matches TRBD1 (5 bases). V was clipped by 4 bases and J by 2 bases, with 11 bases between them. The germline V gene has CDR1 SGHRS and CDR2 YFSETQ. The length of the CDR3 is 14 residues. The CDR3 DNA follows: TGCGCCAGCAGCCCCGACAGAGACACAGATACGCAGTATTTT. Translating gives CASSPDRDTDTQYF. Using reference TRBV5-1 and TRBJ2-3 for the parts outside the CDR3, the full variable domain is KAGVTQTPRYLIKTRGQQVTLSCSPISGHRSVSWYQQTPGQGLQFLFEYFSETQRNKGNFPGRFSGRQFSNSRSEMNVSTLELGDSALYLCASSPDRDTDTQYFGPGTRLTVL.

The chain combines TRBV5-1 with TRBJ1-2; 10 bases line up with TRBD1. Germline trimming cut 0 bases from V and 4 bases from J; bases unmatched to any gene: 6. Germline V gene data show CDR1 as SGHRS and CDR2 as YFSETQ. The CDR3 length is 16 residues. CDR3 nucleotide sequence: TGCGCCAGCAGCTTGGGGGACAGGGGCCTTACCTATGGCTACACCTTC. It is translated as CASSLGDRGLTYGYTF.

This clone was detected only once. The CDR3 DNA reads as TGCGCCAGCAGTGATGGCCTAGCGGGAGAGACCCAGTACTTC. It translates to CASSDGLAGETQYF. The chain combines TRBV10-1 with TRBJ2-5; 8 bases align to TRBD2. The germline gives CDR1 WNHNN, CDR2 SYGVQD (reference sequence). This CDR3 region has 14 residues. Trimming cost V 3 bases and J 4 bases; bases outside gene matches: 4.

This clone has just one count. The gene calls are TRBV4-3 and TRBJ1-1, with 8 bases matching TRBD1. J gave up 1 base and V 4 bases, and 2 bases lay outside the gene matches. The germline CDR1 and CDR2 sequences are LGHNA and YSLEER. The CDR3 is 14 amino acids. CDR3 sequence reads: CASSRGQGNTEAFF. As DNA, the CDR3 is TGCGCCAGCAGCCGAGGACAGGGGAACACTGAAGCTTTCTTT.

V gene TRBV30 combines with J gene TRBJ2-2, with D possibly TRBD1 on 5 matching bases. The CDR3 sequence is 13 residues long. V shed 0 bases and J shed 7 bases, with 9 bases lying between them. Germline CDR1 reads GTSNPN; CDR2 reads SVGIG (reference sequence). The CDR3 protein is CAWSVGVHGELFF. The CDR3 region has the DNA TGTGCCTGGAGTGTAGGGGTACACGGGGAGCTGTTTTTT.

The genes are TRBV4-1 and TRBJ1-2, with 9 bases lining up with TRBD1. CDR1 and CDR2 from the germline V gene are MGHRA and YSYEKL. This CDR3 is 15 amino acids long. J gave up 4 bases and V 0 bases, and 3 bases lay outside the gene matches. The CDR3: CASSQDRDRVYGYTF. CDR3 DNA sequence: TGCGCCAGCAGCCAAGATAGGGACAGGGTCTATGGCTACACCTTC.

The chain is built from TRBV29-1 and TRBJ1-5; D is undetermined. CDR1 and CDR2 (germline): SQVTM, ANQGSEA. This CDR3 has 14 amino acids. Trimming shortened V by 5 bases and J by 6 bases, and 17 bases separated the two germline ends. The DNA of the CDR3 is TGCAGCGTTTTTGGGGAGGAAGGAGGTCAGCCCCAGCATTTT. It translates to CSVFGEEGGQPQHF.

The chain joins TRBV10-3 to TRBJ2-2; D possibly corresponds to TRBD1 (5 bases). Germline V CDR1 and CDR2: ENHRY, SYGVKD. Trimming removed 3 bases at V and 3 bases at J, with 8 bases between. The CDR3 has 14 residues. In nucleotides, the CDR3 is TGTGCCATCAGTGACAGGGTCGACACCGGGGAGCTGTTTTTT. This gives the protein CAISDRVDTGELFF.

The rearrangement uses TRBV4-1 and TRBJ1-4; tentatively, D is TRBD1 (6 bases). This CDR3 contains 18 residues. Germline V gives CDR1 MGHRA, CDR2 YSYEKL. The V gene lost 5 bases and the J gene lost 0 bases, with 19 bases spanning the gap. The CDR3 bases are TGCGCCAGCAGCTCTCGAGCAGGGGACCTTACAACTAATGAAAAACTGTTTTTT. Residues: CASSSRAGDLTTNEKLFF.

In its sample, this clone was seen once. J is TRBJ2-6 and V is TRBV29-1, with no clear D. V lost 6 bases, J lost 5 bases, and 5 bases lay in between. Germline assignment: CDR1 SQVTM and CDR2 ANQGSEA. CDR3 length: 11 residues. The DNA of the CDR3 is TGCAGCGTCCCTTGGGCCAACGTCCTGACTTTC. Translated: CSVPWANVLTF.

This clone occurred a few times. Sequence at one end of the junction differs from germline and may be a read error. The chain couples TRBV7-7 to TRBJ2-1; 8 nucleotides align to TRBD2. The CDR3 sequence is 13 residues long. Germline V gene sequence: CDR1 SSHAT, CDR2 FNYEAQ (reference sequence). The CDR3 bases are TGTGCTAGCAGCTCACTAGCGGACAATGAGCAGTTCTTC. Its translation: CASSSLADNEQFF.

The chain uses TRBV2 and TRBJ1-5; unclear D gene. The ends were cut back, 2 bases at V and 4 bases at J, with 9 bases in the middle. The CDR3 runs 14 residues. CDR1 and CDR2 from the germline V gene are SNHLY and FYNNEI. The CDR3 DNA is TGTGCCAGCAGTGAACAGGCGCTAAATCAGCCCCAGCATTTT. Translating it yields CASSEQALNQPQHF.

The chain combines TRBV6-5 with TRBJ2-7, with 11 bases lining up with TRBD2. This CDR3 is built from 15 residues. After removal of 2 bases from V and 6 bases from J, the junction contained 6 bases not matched to a gene. From germline, CDR1 is MNHEY and CDR2 SVGAGI. CDR3 coding DNA: TGTGCCAGCAGTTACGGGCTAGCGGGAGGTGGCGAGCAGTACTTC. The encoded protein is CASSYGLAGGGEQYF.

This chain uses TRBV6-6 with TRBJ1-2, with D perhaps TRBD1 (6 bases). Germline V lookup: CDR1 MNHNY, CDR2 SVGAGI (reference sequence). V lost 5 bases, J lost 7 bases, and 20 bases lay in between. The CDR3 has 15 amino acids. CDR3 coding DNA: TGTGCCAGCAGTAAGGTGGTCACAGGGTTGCGTGGCTACACCTTC. Encoded protein: CASSKVVTGLRGYTF.

This clone has just one count. The chain employs TRBV7-2 and TRBJ1-1; a weak D match, TRBD1 (5 bases). The CDR3 totals 14 residues. V was clipped by 3 bases and J by 3 bases, with 11 bases between them. Germline assignment: CDR1 SGHTA and CDR2 FQGNSA. CDR3 residues: CASSLNRFDTEAFF. In DNA, the CDR3 is TGTGCCAGCAGCTTGAACAGGTTTGACACTGAAGCTTTCTTT.

The chain has TRBV4-1 and TRBJ2-3; maybe TRBD1 (5 bases). The V gene's germline CDR1 is MGHRA and CDR2 YSYEKL. V lost 1 base, J lost 0 bases, and 5 bases lay in between. This CDR3 spans 14 amino acids. The CDR3 sequence: CASSQGGSTDTQYF. DNA for the CDR3: TGCGCCAGCAGCCAAGGGGGCAGCACAGATACGCAGTATTTT.

This chain links TRBV30 with TRBJ1-1; D remains ambiguous. The CDR3 has 11 amino acids. CDR1 GTSNPN and CDR2 SVGIG come from the germline V gene (reference sequence). Trimming left V 5 bases short and J 4 bases short, with 8 bases between. The CDR3 bases are TGTGCCTGGGTTGCGATCACTGAAGCTTTCTTT. Amino acid sequence: CAWVAITEAFF.

This clone turned up a few times. The chain is built from TRBV6-6 and TRBJ2-1; D possibly corresponds to TRBD1 (6 bases). This CDR3 is built from 15 residues. Looked up from germline, CDR1 is MNHNY and CDR2 is SVGAGI (reference sequence). With 4 bases removed from V and 9 bases from J, the gap between germline ends came to 19 bases. The CDR3 here is CASSSRPGAVGEQFF. CDR3 coding DNA: TGTGCCAGCAGTTCCAGACCAGGGGCTGTAGGTGAGCAGTTCTTC.

This clone turned up a few times. This chain uses TRBV5-1 with TRBJ1-4; D gene uncertain. V was pared by 1 base and J by 4 bases, with 11 bases between. This CDR3 region has 15 residues. CDR1 is SGHRS and CDR2 is YFSETQ in the germline V gene. DNA for the CDR3: TGCGCCAGCAGCTTGCGCGGGTGGGGTAATGAAAAACTGTTTTTT. This codes for CASSLRGWGNEKLFF.

V usage is TRBV12-2 and J usage is TRBJ1-1. TRBV12-2 is a pseudogene locus. This CDR3 comprises 13 residues. This CDR3 is CASRPTGGTEAFF. The CDR3 DNA follows: TGTGCAAGTCGCCCAACCGGGGGCACTGAAGCTTTCTTT.

The chain carries TRBV2 and TRBJ2-3; perhaps TRBD2 as D (6 bases). Germline values: CDR1 SNHLY, CDR2 FYNNEI. Trimming pared 7 bases from V and 0 bases from J, leaving 17 bases between. The CDR3 runs 16 residues. The CDR3 bases are TGTGCCAGCATGCCCCTTCGCGGGGCTAGCACAGATACGCAGTATTTT. Its translation: CASMPLRGASTDTQYF.

This chain connects TRBV30 to TRBJ2-3; 10 bases agree with TRBD2. The CDR3 runs 17 residues. V lost 3 bases and J lost 2; bases outside the gene matches: 11. CDR1 is GTSNPN and CDR2 is SVGIG in the germline V gene (reference sequence). The CDR3 nucleotides are TGTGCCTGGAGCGCTCACCAGCGGGAGGGCCTCACAGATACGCAGTATTTT. Translated: CAWSAHQREGLTDTQYF.

The chain has TRBV4-1 and TRBJ1-1, with 9 bases identical to TRBD1. Looked up from germline, CDR1 is MGHRA and CDR2 is YSYEKL. This CDR3 is 15 amino acids long. V lost 3 bases and J lost 0; bases outside the gene matches: 2. The CDR3 DNA is TGCGCCAGCAGCCAGTGGACAGGGGTGAACACTGAAGCTTTCTTT. Protein product: CASSQWTGVNTEAFF.

V gene TRBV18 combines with J gene TRBJ1-4, with TRBD1 matching over 7 bases. CDR3 length: 15 amino acids. Per the germline V gene, CDR1 is KGHSH and CDR2 is LQKENI. J lost 4 bases, V lost 5 bases, and 7 bases had no gene match. CDR3 residues: CASSTTRDSNEKLFF. The CDR3 coding sequence is TGTGCCAGCTCAACCACCCGGGACAGTAATGAAAAACTGTTTTTT.

The chain joins TRBV7-8 to TRBJ2-3, with TRBD2 matching 11 bases. In germline, CDR1 is SGHVS, CDR2 FQNEAQ. V lost 5 bases, J lost 5 bases, and 15 bases stayed unmatched. The CDR3 length is 18 residues. In DNA, the CDR3 is TGTGCCAGCAGCGCCCCCACTGTACTAGCGGGAGACGTAGATACGCAGTATTTT. Translating it yields CASSAPTVLAGDVDTQYF.